This T cell receptor beta chain was identified in a study of T-cell reconstitution after alpha-beta-depleted transplantation in children (dated by TCRdb to 2016 to 2018). Describing the broader study: The study quantitatively tracked T-cell immune reconstitution after TCRalphabeta/CD19-depleted allogeneic hematopoietic cell transplantation in children using TCR repertoire profiling. Overall study outcomes, separate from this receptor: The high TCRbeta diversity at day 60 in some patients was ascribed to recipient T cells and intrathymic progenitors that had survived conditioning. Over subsequent months, a decline in hyperexpanded clone frequencies was noted, and after one year, T-cell counts and TCRbeta diversity were mostly ascribed to newly produced T cells. The apparently early recovery of alphabetaT-cell counts about two months after transplant reportedly depended on only several hundred rapidly expanded clones that came from non-depleted graft cells.

There are many counts of this clonotype. No antigen is known for it. There are no base qualities to consult, and no much larger clone falls within one base. The label giving this sample's treatment or condition can be read as: allogeneic hematopoietic cell transplantation with graft depleted of TCRalphabeta T cells and CD19 B cells. The transplant recipients were children given TCRalphabeta/CD19-depleted allogeneic hematopoietic cell grafts. CDR3 length: 11 amino acids, cysteine to phenylalanine. The CDR3 DNA has 33 bases and is translated from base 1. The junction carries 14 bases between V and J, which are trimmed by 10 bases and 8 bases respectively. The library was produced with PCR. The reads were generated on an Illumina HiSeq 2500. To normalize quantification of the TCRbeta repertoire, the TCR libraries were built with molecular barcoding that relied on unique molecular identifiers. The public reads were reprocessed in TCRdb via fastp at Q25 and MiXCR, keeping in-frame beta chains. Each entry is one CDR3 protein sequence, shown with its most common DNA and genes. This sample comprises approximately 240,000 distinct CDR3 sequences, approximately 11% of them detected only once. The top ten constitute over 25% of the sample.

The TCR sequence derives from a child under two years old with acute myeloid leukemia, due to receive a stem cell transplant. The sample was PBMCs, taken before TCRalphabeta/CD19-depleted stem cell transplant. Recombination joined TRBV12-3 or TRBV12-4 with TRBJ1-2; the D gene identity is not certain. Here is the DNA: TGTGCCAACTGGGGTGCGGAGGGCTACACCTTC. Its product reads: CANWGAEGYTF.